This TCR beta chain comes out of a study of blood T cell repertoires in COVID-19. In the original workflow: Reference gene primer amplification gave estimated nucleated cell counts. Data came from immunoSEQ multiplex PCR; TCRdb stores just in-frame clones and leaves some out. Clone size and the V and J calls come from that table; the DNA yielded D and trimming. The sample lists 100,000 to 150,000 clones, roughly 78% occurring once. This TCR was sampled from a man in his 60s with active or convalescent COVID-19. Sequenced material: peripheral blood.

In nucleotides, the CDR3 is TGTGCCAGCTCACCAAGGGTGGTCGGGGGGACTGAAGCTTTCTTT. Translating it yields CASSPRVVGGTEAFF. This rearrangement joins TRBV18 to TRBJ1-1; maybe TRBD1 (5 bases). CDR3 length equals 15 residues. CDR1 is KGHSH and CDR2 is LQKENI in the germline V gene. V shed 2 bases and J shed 5 bases, with 15 bases lying between them.